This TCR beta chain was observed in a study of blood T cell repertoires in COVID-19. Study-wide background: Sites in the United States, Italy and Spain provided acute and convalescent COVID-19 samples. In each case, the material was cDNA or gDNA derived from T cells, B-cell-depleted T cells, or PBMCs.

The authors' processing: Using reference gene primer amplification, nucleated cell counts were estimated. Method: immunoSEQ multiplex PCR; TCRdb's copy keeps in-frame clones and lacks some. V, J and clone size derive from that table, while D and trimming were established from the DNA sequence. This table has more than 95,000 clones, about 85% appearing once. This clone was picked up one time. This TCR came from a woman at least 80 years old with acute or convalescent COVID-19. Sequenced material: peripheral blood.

CDR3 region: CASSKQGPANTGELFF. In DNA form, the CDR3 reads TGCGCCAGCAGCAAACAGGGACCCGCGAACACCGGGGAGCTGTTTTTT. The J gene is TRBJ2-2, the V gene TRBV5-1, with D maybe TRBD1 (6 bases). V lost 4 bases to trimming and J lost 0 bases, with 13 bases between them. Germline V gene sequence: CDR1 SGHRS, CDR2 YFSETQ. The CDR3 has 16 residues. Using reference TRBV5-1 and TRBJ2-2 for the parts outside the CDR3, the full variable domain is KAGVTQTPRYLIKTRGQQVTLSCSPISGHRSVSWYQQTPGQGLQFLFEYFSETQRNKGNFPGRFSGRQFSNSRSEMNVSTLELGDSALYLCASSKQGPANTGELFFGEGSRLTVL.